This T cell receptor (beta chain) was identified during a study of regulatory T cells in long-lasting Graves disease. On the study more broadly: Positivity for TSH receptor antibodies plus over 5 years of antithyroid drugs meant persistent Graves' disease. Study-wide points: It is possible that accuracy was reduced by the small size of the sample. For persistent Graves' patients, TCR diversity was lower than for newly diagnosed ones. Those with persistent disease had in common more public clonotypes (2,741) than new patients (roughly 930).

This clonotype was observed a handful of times. Its antigen is undetermined. CDR1 MNHEY and CDR2 SVGAGI come from the germline V gene. The CDR3 is 15 residues long. The junction had 8 bases not matched to a gene; V was cut back by 2 bases and J by 5 bases. Both iRepertoire HTBI primers and Arm-PCR of CDR3 regions were used to build the TCR beta libraries. MiXCR was run by TCRdb on the multiplex PCR reads, yielding one entry per CDR3 protein. This table has 650,000 to 850,000 distinct CDR3 sequences, approximately 31% appearing once. Time point of the sample: persistent/refractory GD, antithyroid drugs over 5 years with positive TRAb. The TCR library was made from RNA extracted from PBMCs.

The source material was peripheral blood mononuclear cells (PBMCs), sampled when the disease was refractory, from a patient treated with antithyroid drugs. This sequence was found in a female donor with Graves disease. The chain employs TRBV6-5 and TRBJ2-7, with 8 bases lining up with TRBD2. The CDR3 spells CASSYGYSGIDEQYF. The DNA for the CDR3 is TGTGCCAGCAGTTACGGTTATAGCGGGATCGACGAGCAGTACTTC.